This T cell receptor beta chain emerged from a study of cytomegalovirus exposure and HLA in healthy donors. Trimming cost V 3 bases and J 1 base, with 9 bases left between them. This CDR3 is built from 14 residues. CDR1 and CDR2 from the germline V gene are KGHSH and LQKENI. It was with 60 Vbeta and 13 Jbeta primers that the PCR ran. The table came from immunoSEQ multiplex PCR; TCRdb's copy has only in-frame clones and leaves some out. Found here are around 120,000 clones, about 80% of them singletons; the top ten hold 2.5% to 3.5%. The sample comprised PBMCs. V and J are TRBV18 and TRBJ1-2, with D unresolved. The source of this sequence is a male donor in good health and CMV-seronegative. CDR3 coding DNA: TGTGCCAGCTCACCTCGAAACAATAACTATGGCTACACCTTC. This encodes CASSPRNNNYGYTF.